This T cell receptor (beta chain) was profiled in a study of cytomegalovirus exposure and HLA in healthy donors. The CDR3 consists of 12 residues. Between the trimmed V and J ends, which lost 3 bases and 6 bases, there was a span of 7 bases. CDR1 ENHRY and CDR2 SYGVKD come from the germline V gene. PCR primers comprised 60 Vbeta and 13 Jbeta primers. Generated by immunoSEQ multiplex PCR, the TCRdb table keeps only in-frame clones and is missing some. The sample has 150,000 to 200,000 clones, roughly 80% seen once. The sequence came from a human donor in good health. The chain combines TRBV10-3 with TRBJ2-3; D not resolved. Specimen: PBMCs. For the CDR3, the DNA is TGTGCCATCAGTGACCTCGCGGATACGCAGTATTTT. Its translation: CAISDLADTQYF.